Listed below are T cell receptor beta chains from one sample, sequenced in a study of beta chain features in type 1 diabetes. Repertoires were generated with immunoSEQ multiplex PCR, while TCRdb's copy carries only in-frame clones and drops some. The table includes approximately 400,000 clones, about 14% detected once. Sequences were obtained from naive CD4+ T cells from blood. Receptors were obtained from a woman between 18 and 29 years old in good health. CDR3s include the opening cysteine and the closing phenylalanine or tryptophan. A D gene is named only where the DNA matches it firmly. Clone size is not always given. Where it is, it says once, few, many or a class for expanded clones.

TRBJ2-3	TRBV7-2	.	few	CASSLVPSSDTQYF	TGTGCCAGCAGCTTAGTTCCTAGCTCAGATACGCAGTATTTT
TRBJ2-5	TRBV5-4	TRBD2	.	CASGRAGVETQYF	TGTGCCAGCGGGAGAGCGGGAGTAGAGACCCAGTACTTC
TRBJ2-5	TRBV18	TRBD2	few	CASSQASGRETQYF	TGTGCCAGCTCACAAGCTAGCGGGAGAGAGACCCAGTACTTC
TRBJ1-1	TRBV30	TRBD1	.	CAWHKQGAGGTEAFF	TGTGCCTGGCACAAACAGGGGGCTGGCGGCACTGAAGCTTTCTTT
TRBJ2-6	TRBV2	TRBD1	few	CASNTGGSGANVLTF	TGTGCCAGCAACACAGGGGGCTCCGGGGCCAACGTCCTGACTTTC
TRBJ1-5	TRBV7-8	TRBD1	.	CASSFGTENQPQHF	TGTGCCAGCAGCTTCGGGACAGAGAATCAGCCCCAGCATTTT
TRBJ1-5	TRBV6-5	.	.	CASSYSQGGNQPQHF	TGTGCCAGCAGTTACTCCCAGGGTGGCAATCAGCCCCAGCATTTT
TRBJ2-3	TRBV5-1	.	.	CASSLVEGEDTQYF	TGCGCCAGCAGCTTGGTGGAGGGTGAAGATACGCAGTATTTT
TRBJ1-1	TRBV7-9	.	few	CASSSRQNTEAFF	TGTGCCAGCAGCTCGCGACAGAACACTGAAGCTTTCTTT
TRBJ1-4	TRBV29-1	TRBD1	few	CSVAGTAFNEKLFF	TGCAGCGTCGCCGGGACAGCCTTTAATGAAAAACTGTTTTTT
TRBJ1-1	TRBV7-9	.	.	CASSATSASNTEAFF	TGTGCCAGCAGCGCGACAAGTGCATCGAACACTGAAGCTTTCTTT
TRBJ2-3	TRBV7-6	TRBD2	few	CASSLELAGGGTDTQYF	TGTGCCAGCAGCTTAGAACTAGCGGGAGGCGGCACAGATACGCAGTATTTT
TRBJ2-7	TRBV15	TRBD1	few	CATSRGVADRGYEQYF	TGTGCCACCAGCAGAGGGGTGGCGGACAGGGGCTACGAGCAGTACTTC
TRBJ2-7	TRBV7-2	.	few	CASSPVSYEQYF	TGTGCCAGCAGCCCTGTGTCCTACGAGCAGTACTTC
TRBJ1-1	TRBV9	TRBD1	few	CASSVRDRVTEAFF	TGTGCCAGCAGCGTTCGGGACAGGGTCACTGAAGCTTTCTTT
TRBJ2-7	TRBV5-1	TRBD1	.	CASSRSTGGGEQYF	TGCGCCAGCAGCCGATCAACAGGGGGCGGCGAGCAGTACTTC
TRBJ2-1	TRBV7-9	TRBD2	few	CASSPRGLAEYNEQFF	TGTGCCAGCAGCCCTCGGGGACTAGCGGAGTACAATGAGCAGTTCTTC
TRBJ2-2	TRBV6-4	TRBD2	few	CASSDRTSSTGELFF	TGTGCCAGCAGTGACAGGACTAGTTCCACCGGGGAGCTGTTTTTT
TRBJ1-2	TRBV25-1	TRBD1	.	CASSESRGRKSNYGYTF	TGTGCCAGCAGTGAATCCAGGGGGAGGAAATCTAACTATGGCTACACCTTC
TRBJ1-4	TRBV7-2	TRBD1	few	CASSLIGTGSEKLFF	TGTGCCAGCAGCTTAATCGGGACAGGGTCTGAAAAACTGTTTTTT
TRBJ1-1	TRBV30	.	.	CAWDRLNTEAFF	TGTGCCTGGGACAGGTTGAACACTGAAGCTTTCTTT
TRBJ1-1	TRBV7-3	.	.	CASSLFPDTEAFF	TGTGCCAGCAGCTTATTTCCAGACACTGAAGCTTTCTTT
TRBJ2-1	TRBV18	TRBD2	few	CASSPGSSGGGYNEQFF	TGTGCCAGCTCACCAGGGTCTAGCGGAGGAGGGTACAATGAGCAGTTCTTC
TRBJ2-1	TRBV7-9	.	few	CASSLPPGVSSYNEQFF	TGTGCCAGCAGCCTCCCCCCAGGGGTAAGCTCCTACAATGAGCAGTTCTTC
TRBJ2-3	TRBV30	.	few	CAWRRVTDTQYF	TGTGCCTGGAGGCGAGTAACAGATACGCAGTATTTT
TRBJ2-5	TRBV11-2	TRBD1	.	CASSRGQGEETQYF	TGTGCCAGCAGCCGCGGACAGGGAGAAGAGACCCAGTACTTC
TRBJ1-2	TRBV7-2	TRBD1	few	CASSSGQGYGYTF	TGTGCCAGCAGCTCGGGACAGGGCTATGGCTACACCTTC
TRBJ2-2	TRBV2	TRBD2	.	CASSEYLLAGIPGELFF	TGTGCCAGCAGTGAATATCTACTAGCGGGGATACCCGGGGAGCTGTTTTTT
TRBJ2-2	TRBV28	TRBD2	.	CASSFGTSGITGELFF	TGTGCCAGCAGTTTCGGGACTAGCGGTATCACCGGGGAGCTGTTTTTT
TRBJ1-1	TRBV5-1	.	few	CASSFKASGTEAFF	TGCGCCAGCAGCTTCAAAGCTTCAGGGACTGAAGCTTTCTTT
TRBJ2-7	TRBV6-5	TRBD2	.	CASSLASGRSYEQYF	TGTGCCAGCAGCCTAGCCAGCGGGAGGAGCTACGAGCAGTACTTC
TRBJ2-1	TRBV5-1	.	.	CASSSSAPGEFF	TGCGCCAGCAGCTCCTCCGCCCCCGGGGAGTTCTTC
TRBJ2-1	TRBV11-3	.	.	CASRGAGSNEQFF	TGTGCCAGCCGCGGGGCAGGGAGCAATGAGCAGTTCTTC
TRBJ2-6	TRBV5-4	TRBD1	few	CASSPGTGGWSGANVLTF	TGTGCCAGCAGCCCTGGGACAGGAGGATGGTCTGGGGCCAACGTCCTGACTTTC
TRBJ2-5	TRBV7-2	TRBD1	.	CASSLGGTGGQETQYF	TGTGCCAGCAGCTTAGGGGGGACAGGGGGACAAGAGACCCAGTACTTC
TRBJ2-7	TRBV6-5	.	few	CASSYRQGSSYEQYF	TGTGCCAGCAGTTACCGGCAGGGATCATCCTACGAGCAGTACTTC
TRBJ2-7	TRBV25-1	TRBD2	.	CASSLSGISYEQYF	TGTGCCAGCAGTCTAAGCGGGATCTCCTACGAGCAGTACTTC
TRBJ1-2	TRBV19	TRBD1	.	CASSPSPETGGYGYTF	TGTGCCAGTAGTCCCTCCCCCGAGACAGGGGGTTATGGCTACACCTTC
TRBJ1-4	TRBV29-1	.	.	CSVPGLSNEKLFF	TGCAGCGTGCCGGGACTGTCTAATGAAAAACTGTTTTTT